This paragraph reports one T cell receptor beta chain. The antigen remains undetermined. Using immunoSEQ multiplex PCR, the repertoire was profiled, and TCRdb retains in-frame clones only, with some absent. There are some 17,000 clones in the sample; around 86% occur only once, and under 35% lies in the top ten. This entry belongs to a study of OX40 agonist ivuxolimab in advanced cancers. Looking at the study overall: Partial responses were achieved by three patients, of whom one had hepatocellular carcinoma and two had cutaneous melanoma. Study-level results: Some nonresponders additionally presented with little normalized T-cell clonal expansion.

It was autoimmune disease history or systemic immunosuppression that excluded patients. Source: CD4+ or CD8+ T cells sorted from blood, taken in a trial of the OX40 agonist ivuxolimab. The source of this sequence is an adult with an advanced solid tumor such as melanoma, head and neck, liver or kidney cancer.

The CDR3 region is CASSLREGLSGNTIYF. As DNA, the CDR3 is TGCGCCAGCAGCCTTAGAGAGGGACTCTCTGGAAACACCATATATTTT. This chain links TRBV5-1 with TRBJ1-3; tentative D call: TRBD1 (5 bases). CDR1 is SGHRS and CDR2 is YFSETQ in the germline V gene. Trimming took off 4 bases at V and 0 bases at J, with 14 bases between the two ends. This CDR3 comprises 16 residues.